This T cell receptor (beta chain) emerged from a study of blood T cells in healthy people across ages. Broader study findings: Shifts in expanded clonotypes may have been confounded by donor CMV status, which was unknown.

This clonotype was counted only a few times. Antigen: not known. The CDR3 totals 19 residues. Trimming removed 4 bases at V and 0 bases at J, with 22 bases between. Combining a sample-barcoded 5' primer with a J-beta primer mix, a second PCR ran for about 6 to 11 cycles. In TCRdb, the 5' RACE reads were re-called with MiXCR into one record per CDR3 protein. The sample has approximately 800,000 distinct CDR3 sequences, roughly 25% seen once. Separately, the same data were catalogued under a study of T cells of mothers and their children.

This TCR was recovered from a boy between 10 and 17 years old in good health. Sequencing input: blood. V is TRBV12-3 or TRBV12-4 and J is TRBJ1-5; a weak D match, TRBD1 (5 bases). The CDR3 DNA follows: TGTGCCAGCAGTTCAAATCACAGGTCCCAAGGGATTAGCAATCAGCCCCAGCATTTT. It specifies CASSSNHRSQGISNQPQHF.